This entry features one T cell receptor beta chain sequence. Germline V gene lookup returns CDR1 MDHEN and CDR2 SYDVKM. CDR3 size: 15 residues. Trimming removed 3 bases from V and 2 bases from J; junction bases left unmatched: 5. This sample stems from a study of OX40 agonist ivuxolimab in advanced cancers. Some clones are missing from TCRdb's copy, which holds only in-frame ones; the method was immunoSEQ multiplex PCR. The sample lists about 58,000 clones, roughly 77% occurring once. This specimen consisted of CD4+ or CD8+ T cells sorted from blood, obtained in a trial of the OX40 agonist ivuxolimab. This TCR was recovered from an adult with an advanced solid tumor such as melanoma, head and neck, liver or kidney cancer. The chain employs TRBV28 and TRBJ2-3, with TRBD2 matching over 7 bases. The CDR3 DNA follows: TGTGCCAGCAGTTTGGGGGGGATAACCACAGATACGCAGTATTTT. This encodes CASSLGGITTDTQYF.